A single sample is the source of the 8 T cell receptor beta chains below, sequenced in a study of blood T cell repertoires in COVID-19. The method was immunoSEQ multiplex PCR; TCRdb's version includes in-frame clones alone and lacks a portion of them. The sample includes roughly 59,000 clones, over 60% seen only once; the top ten take around 6.4%. Sequencing was carried out using peripheral blood. The receptors shown here come from a woman in her 50s with active or convalescent COVID-19.

This clone was seen more than once but under ten times. The chain employs TRBV28 and TRBJ1-6; D gene uncertain. In germline, CDR1 is MDHEN, CDR2 SYDVKM. The CDR3 is 15 residues long. V was shortened by 3 bases and J by 4 bases, with 10 bases between the two germline ends. The CDR3 is CASSFASGYNSPLHF. DNA of the CDR3: TGTGCCAGCAGTTTCGCTTCGGGATATAATTCACCCCTCCACTTT.

The V gene is TRBV9, the J gene TRBJ2-7; TRBD1 is a possible D gene (6 bases). Germline V lookup: CDR1 SGDLS, CDR2 YYNGEE. V lost 3 bases and J 5 bases, leaving 18 bases between the germline ends. The CDR3 covers 15 residues. Here the CDR3 reads CASSATLTGIDEQYF. CDR3 bases: TGTGCCAGCAGCGCCACCCTTACAGGGATCGACGAGCAGTACTTC.

About this clone: Mismatch with germline at one junction end may stem from a read error. This chain uses TRBV18 with TRBJ2-1; 13 nucleotides agree with TRBD2. CDR1 is KGHSH, CDR2 LQKENI, per germline. The CDR3 runs 15 residues. The CDR3 is CASSPLAGGPEEQFF. Here the CDR3 DNA reads TGTGCCAGCTCGCCACTAGCGGGAGGGCCAGAAGAGCAGTTCTTC.

This sequence joins TRBV19 and TRBJ2-5, with TRBD2 matching 7 bases. The germline V gene has CDR1 LNHDA and CDR2 SQIVND (reference sequence). The V and J ends lost 6 bases and 4 bases, in that order; junction bases with no gene match: 8. The CDR3 covers 14 residues. This chain's CDR3 is CASSPGGRGETQYF. CDR3 coding DNA: TGTGCCAGTAGCCCGGGAGGTAGGGGAGAGACCCAGTACTTC.

The chain's CDR3 is CSASDRGRGLNTEAFF. The DNA for the CDR3 is TGCAGTGCTAGTGATAGGGGGCGGGGACTGAACACTGAAGCTTTCTTT. This chain joins TRBV20-1 and TRBJ1-1; 7 nucleotides agree with TRBD1. Germline V gene sequence: CDR1 DFQATT, CDR2 SNEGSKA (reference sequence). The CDR3 has 16 residues. Germline trimming cut 3 bases from V and 0 bases from J; bases unmatched to any gene: 10.

The chain couples TRBV19 to TRBJ2-5; 8 nucleotides align to TRBD1. The length of the CDR3 is 14 residues. Germline CDR1 is LNHDA and CDR2 is SQIVND (reference sequence). Trimming cost V 5 bases and J 5 bases; bases outside gene matches: 7. CDR3 amino acids: CASSPRQGQETQYF. CDR3 DNA: TGTGCCAGTAGTCCAAGACAGGGGCAGGAGACCCAGTACTTC.

The V call is TRBV2, the J call TRBJ1-1; D is unclear. Looked up from germline, CDR1 is SNHLY and CDR2 is FYNNEI. This CDR3 has 13 residues. V lost 1 base and J 0 bases, leaving 3 bases between the germline ends. In DNA, the CDR3 is TGTGCCAGCAGTGAAGAGCTGAACACTGAAGCTTTCTTT. This gives the protein CASSEELNTEAFF. The full variable domain, rest sourced from reference TRBV2 and TRBJ1-1, is EPEVTQTPSHQVTQMGQEVILRCVPISNHLYFYWYRQILGQKVEFLVSFYNNEISEKSEIFDDQFSVERPDGSNFTLKIRSTKLEDSAMYFCASSEELNTEAFFGQGTRLTVV.

The CDR3: CAKSDIGGAGLAGYEQYF. CDR3 bases: TGTGCTAAAAGCGATATCGGGGGGGCCGGACTAGCGGGATACGAGCAGTACTTC. This rearrangement joins TRBV7-2 to TRBJ2-7; TRBD2 matches 12 bases. This CDR3 is built from 18 residues. Germline V gene lookup returns CDR1 SGHTA and CDR2 FQGNSA.